This T cell receptor beta chain appears in the sequencing data of a study of T cell changes during pregnancy in multiple sclerosis. Clones were read by immunoSEQ multiplex PCR, and TCRdb kept only the in-frame ones, dropping some. The table shows roughly 110,000 clones, with roughly 92% occurring only once. Germline V gives CDR1 SNHLY, CDR2 FYNNEI. V dropped 7 bases and J dropped 7; count of bases not matched to a gene: 8. CDR3 length: 14 amino acids. The chain joins TRBV2 to TRBJ2-1; 9 nucleotides match TRBD2. Sequencing used peripheral blood, obtained in the third trimester of pregnancy. This TCR came from a female donor in good health, enrolled as a control in a pregnancy study. The CDR3 DNA reads as TGTGCCAGCAATACCGGGACTAGCTATAATGAGCAGTTCTTC. This codes for CASNTGTSYNEQFF.